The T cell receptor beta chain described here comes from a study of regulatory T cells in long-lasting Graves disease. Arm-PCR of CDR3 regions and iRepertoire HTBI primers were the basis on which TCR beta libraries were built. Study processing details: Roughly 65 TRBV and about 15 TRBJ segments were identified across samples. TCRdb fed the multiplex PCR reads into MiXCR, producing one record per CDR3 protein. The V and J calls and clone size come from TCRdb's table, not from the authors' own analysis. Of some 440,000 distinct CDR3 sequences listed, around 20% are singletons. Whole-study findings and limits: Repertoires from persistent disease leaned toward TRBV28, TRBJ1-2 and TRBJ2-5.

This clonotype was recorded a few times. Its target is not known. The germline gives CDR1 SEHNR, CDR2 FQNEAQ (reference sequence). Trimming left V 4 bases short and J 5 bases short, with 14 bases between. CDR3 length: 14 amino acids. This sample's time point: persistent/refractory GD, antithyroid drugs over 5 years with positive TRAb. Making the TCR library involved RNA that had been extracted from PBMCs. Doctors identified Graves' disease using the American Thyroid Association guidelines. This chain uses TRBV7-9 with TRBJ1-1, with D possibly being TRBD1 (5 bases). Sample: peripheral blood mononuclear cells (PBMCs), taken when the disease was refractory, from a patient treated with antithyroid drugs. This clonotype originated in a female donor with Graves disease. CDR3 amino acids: CASSYIREGTEAFF. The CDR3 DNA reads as TGTGCCAGCAGCTATATCAGGGAGGGGACTGAAGCTTTCTTT.